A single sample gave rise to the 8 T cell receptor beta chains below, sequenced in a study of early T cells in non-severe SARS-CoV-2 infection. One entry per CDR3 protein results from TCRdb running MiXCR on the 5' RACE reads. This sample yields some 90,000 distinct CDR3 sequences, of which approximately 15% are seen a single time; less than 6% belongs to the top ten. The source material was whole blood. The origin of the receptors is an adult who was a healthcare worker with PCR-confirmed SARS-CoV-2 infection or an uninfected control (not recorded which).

The CDR3 loop reads CASSQGWSQAYEQYF. The CDR3, as DNA: TGTGCCAGCAGCCAAGGCTGGTCTCAGGCCTACGAGCAGTACTTC. The chain is built from TRBV3-1 and TRBJ2-7, with D unclear. Looked up from germline, CDR1 is LGHDT and CDR2 is YNNKEL (reference sequence). The CDR3 totals 15 residues. The V and J ends lost 1 base and 2 bases respectively, with 12 bases between them.

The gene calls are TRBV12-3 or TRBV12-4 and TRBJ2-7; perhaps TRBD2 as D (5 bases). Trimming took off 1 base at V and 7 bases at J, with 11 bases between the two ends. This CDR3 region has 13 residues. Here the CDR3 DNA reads TGTGCCAGCAGTTTAGTCGGGGTAGGGGAGCAGTACTTC. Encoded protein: CASSLVGVGEQYF.

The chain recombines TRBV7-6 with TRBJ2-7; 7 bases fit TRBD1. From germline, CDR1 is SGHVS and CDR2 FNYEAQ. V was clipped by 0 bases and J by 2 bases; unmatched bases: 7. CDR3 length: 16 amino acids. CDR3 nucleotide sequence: TGTGCCAGCAGCTTAGCGGGGACAGCTATTCCCTACGAGCAGTACTTC. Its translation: CASSLAGTAIPYEQYF.

CDR3 in amino acids: CASSSGQVKDTQYF. The CDR3 nucleotides are TGTGCCAGCAGCTCGGGACAGGTCAAAGATACGCAGTATTTT. This chain joins TRBV5-4 and TRBJ2-3; TRBD1 aligns across 8 bases. The CDR3 runs to 14 residues. CDR1 SGHNT and CDR2 YYREEE come from the germline V gene (reference sequence). V shed 3 bases, J shed 5 bases, and the junction held 5 bases outside the gene matches. Filled out from reference TRBV5-4 and TRBJ2-3, the complete variable domain reads ETGVTQSPTHLIKTRGQQVTLRCSSQSGHNTVSWYQQALGQGPQFIFQYYREEENGRGNFPPRFSGLQFPNYSSELNVNALELDDSALYLCASSSGQVKDTQYFGPGTRLTVL.

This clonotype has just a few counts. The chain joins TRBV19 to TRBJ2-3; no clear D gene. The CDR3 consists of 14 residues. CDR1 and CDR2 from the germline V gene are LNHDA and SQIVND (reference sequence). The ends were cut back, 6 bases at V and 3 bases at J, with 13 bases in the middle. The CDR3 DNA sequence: TGTGCCAGTAGGTCGGAGTTGGGGACAGATACGCAGTATTTT. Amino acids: CASRSELGTDTQYF.

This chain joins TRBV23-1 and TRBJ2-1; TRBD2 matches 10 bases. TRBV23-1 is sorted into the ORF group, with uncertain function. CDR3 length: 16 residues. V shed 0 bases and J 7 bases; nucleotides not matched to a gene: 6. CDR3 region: CASSQSPSGSINEQFF. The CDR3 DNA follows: TGCGCCAGCAGTCAATCGCCTAGCGGGAGTATTAATGAGCAGTTCTTC.

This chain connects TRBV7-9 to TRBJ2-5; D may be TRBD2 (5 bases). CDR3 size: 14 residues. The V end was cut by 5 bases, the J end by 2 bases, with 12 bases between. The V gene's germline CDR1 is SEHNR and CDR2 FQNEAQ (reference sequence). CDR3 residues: CASSPGLFQETQYF. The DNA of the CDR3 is TGTGCCAGCAGCCCTGGACTTTTTCAAGAGACCCAGTACTTC.

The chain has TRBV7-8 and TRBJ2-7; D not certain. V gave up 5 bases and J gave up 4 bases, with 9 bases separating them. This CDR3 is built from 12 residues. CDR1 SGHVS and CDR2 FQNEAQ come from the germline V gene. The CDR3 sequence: CASSATPYEQYF. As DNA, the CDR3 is TGTGCCAGCAGCGCAACCCCGTACGAGCAGTACTTC.